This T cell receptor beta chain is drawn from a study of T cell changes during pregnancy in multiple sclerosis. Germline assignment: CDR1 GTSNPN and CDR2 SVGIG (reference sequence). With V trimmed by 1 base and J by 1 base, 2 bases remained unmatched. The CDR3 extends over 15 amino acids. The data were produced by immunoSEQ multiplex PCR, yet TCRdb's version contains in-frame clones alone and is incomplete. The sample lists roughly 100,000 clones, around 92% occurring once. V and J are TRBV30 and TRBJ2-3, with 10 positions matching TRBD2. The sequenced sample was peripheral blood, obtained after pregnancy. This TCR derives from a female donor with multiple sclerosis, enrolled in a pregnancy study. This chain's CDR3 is CAWSASGSGTDTQYF. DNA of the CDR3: TGTGCCTGGAGTGCTAGCGGGAGCGGCACAGATACGCAGTATTTT.